This TCR beta chain was retrieved from a study of T cell responses to AZD1222 COVID-19 vaccine. The CDR3 covers 13 residues. With 0 bases removed from V and 8 bases from J, the gap between germline ends came to 11 bases. Germline CDR1 and CDR2: SGHDT and YYEEEE. The table came from immunoSEQ multiplex PCR; TCRdb's copy has only in-frame clones and leaves some out. Found here are roughly 150,000 clones, 70% to 90% of them singletons; the top ten hold about 3.3%. The source material was peripheral blood, sampled on day 0 of MenACWY control vaccination. This chain connects TRBV5-6 to TRBJ1-2, with D possibly being TRBD1 (5 bases). This clonotype was sampled from an adult in good health. CDR3 DNA: TGTGCCAGCAGCTTGGGCAGGGCGGGAGGCTACACCTTC. It codes for CASSLGRAGGYTF.